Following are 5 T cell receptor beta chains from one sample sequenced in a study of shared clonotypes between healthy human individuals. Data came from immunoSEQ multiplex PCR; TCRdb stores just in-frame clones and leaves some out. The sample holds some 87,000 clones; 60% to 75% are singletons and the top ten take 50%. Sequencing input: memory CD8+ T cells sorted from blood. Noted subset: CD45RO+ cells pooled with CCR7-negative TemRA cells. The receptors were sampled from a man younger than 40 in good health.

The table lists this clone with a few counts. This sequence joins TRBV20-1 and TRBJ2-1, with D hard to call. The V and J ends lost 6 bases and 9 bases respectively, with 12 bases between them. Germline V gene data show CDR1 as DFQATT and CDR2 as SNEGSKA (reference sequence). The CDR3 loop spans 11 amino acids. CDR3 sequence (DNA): TGCAGTGCCAGCCCTGCGCTTGAGCAGTTCTTC. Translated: CSASPALEQFF.

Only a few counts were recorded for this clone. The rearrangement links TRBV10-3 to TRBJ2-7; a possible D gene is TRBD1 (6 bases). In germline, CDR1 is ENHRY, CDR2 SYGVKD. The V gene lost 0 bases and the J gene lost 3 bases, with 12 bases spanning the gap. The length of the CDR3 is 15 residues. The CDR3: CAISESPRDNYEQYF. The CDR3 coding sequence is TGTGCCATCAGTGAGTCCCCCCGGGACAACTACGAGCAGTACTTC.

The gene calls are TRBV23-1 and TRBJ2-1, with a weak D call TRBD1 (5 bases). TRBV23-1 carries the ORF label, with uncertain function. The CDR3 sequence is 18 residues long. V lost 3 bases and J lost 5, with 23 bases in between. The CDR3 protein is CASSQDQGGHYKHNEQFF. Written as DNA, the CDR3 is TGCGCCAGCAGTCAGGATCAGGGTGGGCACTACAAGCACAATGAGCAGTTCTTC.

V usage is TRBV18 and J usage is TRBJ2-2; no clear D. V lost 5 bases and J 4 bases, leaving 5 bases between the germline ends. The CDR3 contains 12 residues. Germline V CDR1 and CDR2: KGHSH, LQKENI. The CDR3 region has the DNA TGTGCCAGCTCATCCATCACCGGGGAGCTGTTTTTT. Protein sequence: CASSSITGELFF.

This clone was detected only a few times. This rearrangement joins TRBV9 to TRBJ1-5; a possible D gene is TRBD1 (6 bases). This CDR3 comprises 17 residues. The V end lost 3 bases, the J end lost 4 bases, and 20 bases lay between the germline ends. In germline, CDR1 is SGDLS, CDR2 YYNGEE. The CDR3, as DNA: TGTGCCAGCAGCGAAACATCTCAGGACAGCCCAAATCAGCCCCAGCATTTT. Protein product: CASSETSQDSPNQPQHF.